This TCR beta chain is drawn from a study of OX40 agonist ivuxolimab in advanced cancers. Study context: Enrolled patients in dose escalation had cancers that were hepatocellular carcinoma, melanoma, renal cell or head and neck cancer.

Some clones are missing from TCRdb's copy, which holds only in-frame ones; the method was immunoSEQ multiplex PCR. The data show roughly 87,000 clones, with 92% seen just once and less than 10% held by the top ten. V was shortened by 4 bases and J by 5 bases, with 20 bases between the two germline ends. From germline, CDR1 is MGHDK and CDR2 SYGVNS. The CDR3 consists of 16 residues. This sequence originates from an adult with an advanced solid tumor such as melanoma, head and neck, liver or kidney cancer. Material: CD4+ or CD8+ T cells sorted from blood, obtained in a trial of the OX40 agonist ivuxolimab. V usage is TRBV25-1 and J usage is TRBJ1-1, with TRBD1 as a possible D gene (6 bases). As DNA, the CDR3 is TGTGCCAGCAGTGTTCGGGGTCCGGGACAAGGGACTGAAGCTTTCTTT. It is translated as CASSVRGPGQGTEAFF.